The clone carrying this T cell receptor beta chain occurred many times. Its matching antigen is unknown. Unmatched junction bases numbered 6, after V lost 3 bases and J lost 9 bases. CDR3 length: 16 residues. Germline values: CDR1 SGHTA, CDR2 FQGTGA. These data belong to a study of T cell repertoires in cytomegalovirus infection. Study-level background: HLA-B-restricted CMV epitopes that are well studied were used alongside recently identified HLA-C-restricted ones. From public TCR beta signatures came an indication of both CMV infection and matching HLA type. Study findings and constraints: Across the ex vivo response, the dominant clonotypes were HLA-C-restricted CMV-specific TCR beta clonotypes.

TCRdb recomputed calls from the reads with MiXCR, one row per CDR3 protein. The repertoire holds roughly 280,000 distinct CDR3 sequences, with less than 25% as singletons. This receptor was identified in a human donor in good health (CMV status not recorded). Some clones in this sample may be carry-over from other donors' samples. The rearrangement links TRBV7-3 to TRBJ2-2; 14 bases fit TRBD2. Sequences were derived from cultured PBMCs, sampled from culture after CMV antigen stimulation. CDR3 loop: CASSLGTSGSIRELFF. The CDR3 DNA reads TGTGCCAGCAGCTTGGGGACTAGCGGGAGTATCAGGGAGCTGTTTTTT.